This T cell receptor (beta chain) was identified in a study of response to subunit inactivated influenza vaccine. Overall study results and limits: Authors suggested that a seasonal influenza vaccination recruits few new T cells each time.

Note on this clonotype: Its antigen remains unidentified.

The length of the CDR3 is 15 residues. Germline CDR1 is SGHRS and CDR2 is YFSETQ. V lost 6 bases, J lost 0 bases, and 14 bases lay in between. TCRdb redid the calling of the RT-PCR reads with MiXCR, one entry per CDR3 protein. Of around 580,000 distinct CDR3 sequences detected, 14% appear once; the ten largest clones hold 11%. This clonotype was sampled from a man aged 50-59 years who received an inactivated influenza vaccine. The sequencing here drew on PBMCs from blood, taken approximately 13 days after vaccination. This chain connects TRBV5-1 to TRBJ2-3; possibly TRBD1 for D (5 bases). The CDR3 region is CASKVLGASTDTQYF. The CDR3 bases are TGCGCCAGCAAGGTTCTAGGGGCTAGCACAGATACGCAGTATTTT.